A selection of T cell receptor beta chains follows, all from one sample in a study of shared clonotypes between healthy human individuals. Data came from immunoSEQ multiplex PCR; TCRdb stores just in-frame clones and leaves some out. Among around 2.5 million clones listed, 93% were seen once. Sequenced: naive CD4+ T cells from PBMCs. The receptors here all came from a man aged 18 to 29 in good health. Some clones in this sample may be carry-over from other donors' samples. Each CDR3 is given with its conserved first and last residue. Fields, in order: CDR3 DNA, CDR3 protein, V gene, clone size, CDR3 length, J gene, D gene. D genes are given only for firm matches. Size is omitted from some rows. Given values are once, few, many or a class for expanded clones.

CDR3nt: TGTGCCAGTAGTATTTTGGCTAGCGGGGAAGAGACCCAGTACTTC
CDR3aa: CASSILASGEETQYF
v_gene: TRBV19
abundance: -
len: 15
j_gene: TRBJ2-5
d_gene: TRBD2

CDR3nt: TGCGCCAGCAGCTTGGGCAACAATGAGCAGTTCTTC
CDR3aa: CASSLGNNEQFF
v_gene: TRBV5-1
abundance: -
len: 12
j_gene: TRBJ2-1
d_gene: -

CDR3nt: TGCGCCAGCAGCTCCTGGCCCGGGACACCGAACCGAGAGACCCAGTACTTC
CDR3aa: CASSSWPGTPNRETQYF
v_gene: TRBV5-1
abundance: -
len: 17
j_gene: TRBJ2-5
d_gene: -

CDR3nt: TGTGCCAGCAGCCCCATGGGGGGGCGCATCGGGGAGCTGTTTTTT
CDR3aa: CASSPMGGRIGELFF
v_gene: TRBV5-6
abundance: -
len: 15
j_gene: TRBJ2-2
d_gene: -

CDR3nt: TGTGCCAGCAGTTTTAGACAGGGGAAAACCCACGAGCAGTACTTC
CDR3aa: CASSFRQGKTHEQYF
v_gene: TRBV27
abundance: -
len: 15
j_gene: TRBJ2-7
d_gene: TRBD1

CDR3nt: TGTGCCAGCAGTGGTCACAGGGTTAGTGGCTACACCTTC
CDR3aa: CASSGHRVSGYTF
v_gene: TRBV6-1
abundance: -
len: 13
j_gene: TRBJ1-2
d_gene: -

CDR3nt: TGTGCCAGCAGTTTCCAGATCCCAGAGACCCAGTACTTC
CDR3aa: CASSFQIPETQYF
v_gene: TRBV28
abundance: -
len: 13
j_gene: TRBJ2-5
d_gene: -

CDR3nt: TGTGCCAGCAGTGAAGCGGCGGGAGGGCCCTACGAGCAGTACTTC
CDR3aa: CASSEAAGGPYEQYF
v_gene: TRBV6-1
abundance: -
len: 15
j_gene: TRBJ2-7
d_gene: TRBD2

CDR3nt: TGTGCCAGCAGCTTAAGTCCCTCATCCAGCGGGAGGGTCCACGAGCAGTACTTC
CDR3aa: CASSLSPSSSGRVHEQYF
v_gene: TRBV11-2
abundance: -
len: 18
j_gene: TRBJ2-7
d_gene: TRBD2

CDR3nt: TGCGCCAGCACGCCGAACAGAGAGACCCAGTACTTC
CDR3aa: CASTPNRETQYF
v_gene: TRBV5-1
abundance: -
len: 12
j_gene: TRBJ2-5
d_gene: -

CDR3nt: TGCAGCGTGGGGGGGACAGTAGATCAGCCCCAGCATTTT
CDR3aa: CSVGGTVDQPQHF
v_gene: TRBV29-1
abundance: -
len: 13
j_gene: TRBJ1-5
d_gene: TRBD1

CDR3nt: TGCGCCAGCAGCGCTTCGGGGTCTGGGGCCAACGTCCTGACTTTC
CDR3aa: CASSASGSGANVLTF
v_gene: TRBV5-1
abundance: -
len: 15
j_gene: TRBJ2-6
d_gene: -

CDR3nt: TGTGCCAGCAGTGCGGGAGGGCGGGGCGAAAAACTGTTTTTT
CDR3aa: CASSAGGRGEKLFF
v_gene: TRBV27
abundance: -
len: 14
j_gene: TRBJ1-4
d_gene: -

CDR3nt: TGTGCCAGCAGTGAAGGGCAGATAAATGAAAAACTGTTTTTT
CDR3aa: CASSEGQINEKLFF
v_gene: TRBV6-1
abundance: -
len: 14
j_gene: TRBJ1-4
d_gene: -

CDR3nt: TGTGCCAGCACCCTCGCGGCAGGGGGAAGCTACGAGCAGTACTTC
CDR3aa: CASTLAAGGSYEQYF
v_gene: TRBV7-9
abundance: -
len: 15
j_gene: TRBJ2-7
d_gene: TRBD1

CDR3nt: TGTGCCAGCAGTTACAGGACAGGGGGAAATCAGCCCCAGCATTTT
CDR3aa: CASSYRTGGNQPQHF
v_gene: TRBV13
abundance: -
len: 15
j_gene: TRBJ1-5
d_gene: TRBD1

CDR3nt: TGTGCCAGCAGCCCTGGGGGGACAGGGGACCACGAGCAGTACTTC
CDR3aa: CASSPGGTGDHEQYF
v_gene: TRBV28
abundance: -
len: 15
j_gene: TRBJ2-7
d_gene: TRBD1

CDR3nt: TGCAGCGTTGAAGACGGGAAAGAAGAGACCCAGTACTTC
CDR3aa: CSVEDGKEETQYF
v_gene: TRBV29-1
abundance: -
len: 13
j_gene: TRBJ2-5
d_gene: -

CDR3nt: TGCAGCGTTGAATTGGGCTCTTCTGAAAAACTGTTTTTT
CDR3aa: CSVELGSSEKLFF
v_gene: TRBV29-1
abundance: -
len: 13
j_gene: TRBJ1-4
d_gene: -

CDR3nt: TGTGCCAGCTCCCCTGCGGGAGGGTACTACGAGCAGTACTTC
CDR3aa: CASSPAGGYYEQYF
v_gene: TRBV28
abundance: once
len: 14
j_gene: TRBJ2-7
d_gene: TRBD2

CDR3nt: TGTGCCAGCAGCGCCAGTAGACCGATTGGGTCTGGAAACACCATATATTTT
CDR3aa: CASSASRPIGSGNTIYF
v_gene: TRBV9
abundance: -
len: 17
j_gene: TRBJ1-3
d_gene: -

CDR3nt: TGTGCCAGCTCCACCGACAGGGGGCTAACCGGGGAGCTGTTTTTT
CDR3aa: CASSTDRGLTGELFF
v_gene: TRBV5-6
abundance: -
len: 15
j_gene: TRBJ2-2
d_gene: TRBD1

CDR3nt: TGTGCCAGCAGTACGCGGGGCATTCAGTACTTC
CDR3aa: CASSTRGIQYF
v_gene: TRBV6-5
abundance: -
len: 11
j_gene: TRBJ2-4
d_gene: -

CDR3nt: TGCGCCAGCAGGGGGGACCGGTCTGGGGCCAACGTCCTGACTTTC
CDR3aa: CASRGDRSGANVLTF
v_gene: TRBV5-1
abundance: -
len: 15
j_gene: TRBJ2-6
d_gene: -

CDR3nt: TGCGCCAGCAGCCCGACAGTTAACTATGGCTACACCTTC
CDR3aa: CASSPTVNYGYTF
v_gene: TRBV4-3
abundance: -
len: 13
j_gene: TRBJ1-2
d_gene: -

CDR3nt: TGTGCCAGCTCAACACGTCCCGGGACAGGGATTAATGGCTACACCTTC
CDR3aa: CASSTRPGTGINGYTF
v_gene: TRBV18
abundance: -
len: 16
j_gene: TRBJ1-2
d_gene: TRBD1

CDR3nt: TGTGCCAGCAGCGATCAAGCGGAACCCTACAATGAGCAGTTCTTC
CDR3aa: CASSDQAEPYNEQFF
v_gene: TRBV9
abundance: -
len: 15
j_gene: TRBJ2-1
d_gene: -

CDR3nt: TGTGCCAGCAGGTTAAACACGGGGGCGTTCCAAGAGACCCAGTACTTC
CDR3aa: CASRLNTGAFQETQYF
v_gene: TRBV7-3
abundance: -
len: 16
j_gene: TRBJ2-5
d_gene: -

CDR3nt: TGTGCCAGCAGCGTAGGGGGCACCACCTCCTACGAGCAGTACTTC
CDR3aa: CASSVGGTTSYEQYF
v_gene: TRBV9
abundance: -
len: 15
j_gene: TRBJ2-7
d_gene: -

CDR3nt: TGTGCCAGCGGGTGGACTAGCGGGACCTACGAGCAGTACTTC
CDR3aa: CASGWTSGTYEQYF
v_gene: TRBV27
abundance: -
len: 14
j_gene: TRBJ2-7
d_gene: TRBD2

CDR3nt: TGTGCCAGCAGCTTAAGACGGGGGGCCAATGGCTACACCTTC
CDR3aa: CASSLRRGANGYTF
v_gene: TRBV7-2
abundance: -
len: 14
j_gene: TRBJ1-2
d_gene: -

CDR3nt: TGTGCCAGCAGCGTAGGACACTGGGATTCACCCCTCCACTTT
CDR3aa: CASSVGHWDSPLHF
v_gene: TRBV9
abundance: -
len: 14
j_gene: TRBJ1-6
d_gene: -

CDR3nt: TGTGCCAGCAGTTCAACTGGGGCAAATCAGCCCCAGCATTTT
CDR3aa: CASSSTGANQPQHF
v_gene: TRBV6-6
abundance: -
len: 14
j_gene: TRBJ1-5
d_gene: -

CDR3nt: TGTGCCAGCAGGGATTGGGAGGGGGCCGGGGAGCTGTTTTTT
CDR3aa: CASRDWEGAGELFF
v_gene: TRBV6-5
abundance: -
len: 14
j_gene: TRBJ2-2
d_gene: -

CDR3nt: TGTGCCAGCAGCCTACGGACAGGGTGGAGATCACCCCTCCACTTT
CDR3aa: CASSLRTGWRSPLHF
v_gene: TRBV6-5
abundance: -
len: 15
j_gene: TRBJ1-6
d_gene: TRBD1